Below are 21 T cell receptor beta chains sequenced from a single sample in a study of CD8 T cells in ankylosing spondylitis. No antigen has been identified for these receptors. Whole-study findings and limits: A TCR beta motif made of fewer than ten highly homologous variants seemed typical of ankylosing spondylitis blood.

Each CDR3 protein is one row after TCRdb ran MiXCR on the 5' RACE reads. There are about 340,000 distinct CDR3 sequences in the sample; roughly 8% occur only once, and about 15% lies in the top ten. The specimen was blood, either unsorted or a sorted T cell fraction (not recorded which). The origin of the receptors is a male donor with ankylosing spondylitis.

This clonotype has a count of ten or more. CDR3 DNA: TGCAGCGTCCGGACAGAACGTGAAAAACTGTTTTTT. The encoded protein is CSVRTEREKLFF. This chain uses TRBV29-1 with TRBJ1-4; maybe TRBD1 (6 bases). V was clipped by 6 bases and J by 7 bases, with 12 bases between them. Germline V gene sequence: CDR1 SQVTM, CDR2 ANQGSEA. The CDR3 covers 12 residues.

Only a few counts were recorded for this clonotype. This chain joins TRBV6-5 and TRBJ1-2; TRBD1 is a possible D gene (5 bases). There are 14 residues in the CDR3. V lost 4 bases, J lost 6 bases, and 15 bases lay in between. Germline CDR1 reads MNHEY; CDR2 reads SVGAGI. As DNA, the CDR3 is TGTGCCAGCAGTTCCCCGACCAGGGCACATGGCTACACCTTC. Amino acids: CASSSPTRAHGYTF.

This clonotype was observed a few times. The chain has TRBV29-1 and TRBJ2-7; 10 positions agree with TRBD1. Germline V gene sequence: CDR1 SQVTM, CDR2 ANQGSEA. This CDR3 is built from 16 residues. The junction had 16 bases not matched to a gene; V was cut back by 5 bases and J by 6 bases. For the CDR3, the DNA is TGCAGCGTTCGTAATTTTAGTTTGGGACAGGGGAGCGAGCAGTACTTC. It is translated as CSVRNFSLGQGSEQYF.

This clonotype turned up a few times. This chain's CDR3 is CSAAPLGHVGVTEAFF. The CDR3 DNA follows: TGCAGTGCCGCGCCCCTAGGACACGTTGGTGTCACTGAAGCTTTCTTT. The chain employs TRBV20-1 and TRBJ1-1, with D possibly being TRBD1 (5 bases). The CDR3 has 16 amino acids. The germline V gene has CDR1 DFQATT and CDR2 SNEGSKA (reference sequence). The germline V and J ends were trimmed by 6 bases and 4 bases, with 24 bases remaining between them.

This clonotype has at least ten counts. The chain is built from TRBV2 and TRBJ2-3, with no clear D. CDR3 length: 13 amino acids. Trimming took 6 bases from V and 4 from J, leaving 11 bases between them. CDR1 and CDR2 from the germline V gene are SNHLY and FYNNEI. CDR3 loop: CASRMRNSDTQYF. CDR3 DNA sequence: TGTGCCAGCAGGATGAGAAACTCAGATACGCAGTATTTT.

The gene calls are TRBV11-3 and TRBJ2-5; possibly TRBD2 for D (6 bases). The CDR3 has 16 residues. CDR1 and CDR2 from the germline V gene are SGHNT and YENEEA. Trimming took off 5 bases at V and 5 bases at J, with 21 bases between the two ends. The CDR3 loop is CASSVSSGRGSETQYF. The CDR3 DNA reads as TGTGCCAGCAGCGTGTCATCCGGGAGAGGGAGTGAGACCCAGTACTTC. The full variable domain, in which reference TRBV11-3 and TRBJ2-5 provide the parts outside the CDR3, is EAGVVQSPRYKIIEKKQPVAFWCNPISGHNTLYWYLQNLGQGPELLIRYENEEAVDDSQLPKDRFSAERLKGVDSTLKIQPAELGDSAVYLCASSVSSGRGSETQYFGPGTRLLVL.

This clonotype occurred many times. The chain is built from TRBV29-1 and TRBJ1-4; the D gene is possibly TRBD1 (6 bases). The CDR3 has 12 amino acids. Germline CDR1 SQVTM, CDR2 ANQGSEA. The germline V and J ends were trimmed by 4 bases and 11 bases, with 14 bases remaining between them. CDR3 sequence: CSVGIAQGKLFF. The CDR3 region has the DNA TGCAGCGTTGGAATCGCGCAGGGGAAACTGTTTTTT. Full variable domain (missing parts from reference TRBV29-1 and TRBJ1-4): SAVISQKPSRDICQRGTSLTIQCQVDSQVTMMFWYRQQPGQSLTLIATANQGSEATYESGFVIDKFPISRPNLTFSTLTVSNMSPEDSSIYLCSVGIAQGKLFFGSGTQLSVL.

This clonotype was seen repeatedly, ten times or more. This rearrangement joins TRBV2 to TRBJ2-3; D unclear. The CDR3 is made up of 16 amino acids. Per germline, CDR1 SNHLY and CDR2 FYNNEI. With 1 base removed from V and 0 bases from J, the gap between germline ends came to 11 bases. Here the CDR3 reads CASSEELAASTDTQYF. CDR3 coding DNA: TGTGCCAGCAGTGAAGAACTCGCGGCTAGCACAGATACGCAGTATTTT.

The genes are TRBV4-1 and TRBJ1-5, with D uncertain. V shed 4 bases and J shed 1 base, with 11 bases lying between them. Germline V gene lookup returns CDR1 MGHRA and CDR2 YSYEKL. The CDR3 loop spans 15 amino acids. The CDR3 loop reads CASSPSQRSNQPQHF. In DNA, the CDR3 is TGCGCCAGCAGCCCTAGCCAGAGAAGCAATCAGCCCCAGCATTTT.

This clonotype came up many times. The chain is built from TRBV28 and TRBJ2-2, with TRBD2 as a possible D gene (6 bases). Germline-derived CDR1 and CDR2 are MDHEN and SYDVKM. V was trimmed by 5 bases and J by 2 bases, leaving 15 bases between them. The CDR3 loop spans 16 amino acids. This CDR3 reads CASSSGPRRNTGELFF. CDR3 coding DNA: TGTGCCAGCAGTAGCGGGCCCAGAAGAAACACCGGGGAGCTGTTTTTT. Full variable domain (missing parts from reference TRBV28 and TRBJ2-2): DVKVTQSSRYLVKRTGEKVFLECVQDMDHENMFWYRQDPGLGLRLIYFSYDVKMKEKGDIPEGYSVSREKKERFSLILESASTNQTSMYLCASSSGPRRNTGELFFGEGSRLTVL.

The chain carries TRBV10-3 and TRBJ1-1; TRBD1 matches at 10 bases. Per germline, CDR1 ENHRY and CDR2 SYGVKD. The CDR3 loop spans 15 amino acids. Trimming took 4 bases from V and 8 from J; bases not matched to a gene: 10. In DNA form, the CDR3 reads TGTGCCATCAGTGCTAAGGAGGGGACAGGGGCCGAAGCTTTCTTT. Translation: CAISAKEGTGAEAFF.

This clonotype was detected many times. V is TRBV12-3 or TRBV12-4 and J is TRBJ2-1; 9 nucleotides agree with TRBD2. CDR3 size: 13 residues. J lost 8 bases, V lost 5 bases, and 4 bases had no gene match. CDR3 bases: TGTGCCAGCAGTCACGGGACTAGCCATGAGCAGTTCTTC. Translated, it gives CASSHGTSHEQFF.

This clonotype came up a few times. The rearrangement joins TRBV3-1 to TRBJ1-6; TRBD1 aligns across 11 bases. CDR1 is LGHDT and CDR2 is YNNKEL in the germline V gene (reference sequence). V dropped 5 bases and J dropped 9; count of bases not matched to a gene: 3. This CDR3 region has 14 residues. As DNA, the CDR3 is TGTGCCAGCAGCTGGACAGGGGGCAGTTCACCCCTCCACTTT. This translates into CASSWTGGSSPLHF.

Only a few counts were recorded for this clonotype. The CDR3 sequence is CASSPQVMNTEAFF. CDR3 DNA: TGTGCCAGCAGTCCACAGGTCATGAACACTGAAGCTTTCTTT. The V gene is TRBV12-3 or TRBV12-4, the J gene TRBJ1-1, with D possibly being TRBD1 (5 bases). The CDR3 consists of 14 residues. Trimming pared 5 bases from V and 0 bases from J, leaving 10 bases between.

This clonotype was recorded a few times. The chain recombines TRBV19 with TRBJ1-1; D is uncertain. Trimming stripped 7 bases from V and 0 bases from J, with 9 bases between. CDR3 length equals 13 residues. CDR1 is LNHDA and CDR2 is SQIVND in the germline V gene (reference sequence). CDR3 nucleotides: TGTGCCAGTACCCAGGTTCTGAACACTGAAGCTTTCTTT. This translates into CASTQVLNTEAFF.

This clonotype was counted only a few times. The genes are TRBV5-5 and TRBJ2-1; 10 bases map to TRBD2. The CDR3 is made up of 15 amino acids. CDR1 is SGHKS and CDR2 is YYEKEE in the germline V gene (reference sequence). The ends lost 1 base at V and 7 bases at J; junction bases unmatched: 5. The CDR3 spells CASSLLLAGINEQFF. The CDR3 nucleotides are TGTGCCAGCAGCTTGTTACTAGCGGGAATTAATGAGCAGTTCTTC.

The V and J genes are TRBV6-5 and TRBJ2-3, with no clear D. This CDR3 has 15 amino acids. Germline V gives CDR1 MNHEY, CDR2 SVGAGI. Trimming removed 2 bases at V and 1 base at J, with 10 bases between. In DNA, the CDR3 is TGTGCCAGCAGTTACAAGGCGTGGGGCACAGATACGCAGTATTTT. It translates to CASSYKAWGTDTQYF.

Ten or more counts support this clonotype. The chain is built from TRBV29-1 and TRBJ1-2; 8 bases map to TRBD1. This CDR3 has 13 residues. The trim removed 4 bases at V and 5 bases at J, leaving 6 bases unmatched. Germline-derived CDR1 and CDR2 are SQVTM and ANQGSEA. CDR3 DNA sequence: TGCAGCGTTGGACAGGGGCCGTTGTATGGCTACACCTTC. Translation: CSVGQGPLYGYTF.

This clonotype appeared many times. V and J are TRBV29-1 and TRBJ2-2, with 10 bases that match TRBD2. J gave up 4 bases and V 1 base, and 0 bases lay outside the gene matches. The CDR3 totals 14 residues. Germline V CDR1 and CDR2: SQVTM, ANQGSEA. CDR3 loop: CSVEGLAGTGELFF. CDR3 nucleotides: TGCAGCGTTGAAGGACTAGCGGGCACCGGGGAGCTGTTTTTT.

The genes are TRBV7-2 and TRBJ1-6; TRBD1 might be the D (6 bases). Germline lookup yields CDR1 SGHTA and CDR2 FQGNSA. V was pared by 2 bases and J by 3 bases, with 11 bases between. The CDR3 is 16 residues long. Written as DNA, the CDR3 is TGTGCCAGCAGCTTACAACTAGGGGGCTATAATTCACCCCTCCACTTT. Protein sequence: CASSLQLGGYNSPLHF.

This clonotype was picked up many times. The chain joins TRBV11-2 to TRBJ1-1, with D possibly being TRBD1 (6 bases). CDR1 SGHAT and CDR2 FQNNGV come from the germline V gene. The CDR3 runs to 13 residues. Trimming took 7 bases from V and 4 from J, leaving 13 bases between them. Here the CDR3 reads CASIQGGSTEAFF. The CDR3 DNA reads TGTGCCAGCATCCAAGGGGGGAGCACTGAAGCTTTCTTT.